This TCR beta chain emerged from a study of healthy donors' naive CD4 and CD8 T cells. Looking at the study overall: TCR alpha primers covered all functional IMGT alpha gene variants.

From germline, CDR1 is LGHNA and CDR2 YSLEER. Trimming took 4 bases from V and 6 from J; bases not matched to a gene: 10. The CDR3 sequence is 18 residues long. Details on this clonotype: Its antigen is currently unknown.

Each TCR library used around 500 ng of total RNA and a linear amplification protocol. In the original analysis: From 4 to 6 healthy donors, 78,498 rearranged TCR alpha transcripts were sequenced. One entry per CDR3 protein results from TCRdb running MiXCR on the reads. The V and J calls were determined by TCRdb, not by the authors. The profile shows approximately 180,000 distinct CDR3 sequences, under 85% of them singletons. General study findings and limits: Chains were not paired, since alpha and beta were sequenced in bulk. Possible naive T cell homeostatic proliferation bias remained unaddressed.

The sequencing sample was made of naive CD4+ and CD8+ T cells sorted from blood, pooled from several donors. V is TRBV4-3 and J is TRBJ2-2; 14 bases align to TRBD2. The clonotype was recovered from a pool of human donors in good health; the sample pools cells from several healthy donors. In nucleotides, the CDR3 is TGCGCCAGCAGCCGTAAGACTAGCGGGAGGGCCCTCGCCGGGGAGCTGTTTTTT. Translating gives CASSRKTSGRALAGELFF.